The following is a TCR beta chain sequence with its context. Antigen: not known. TCR beta CDR3 regions were amplified from RNA. In the first-round RT-PCR of the TCR CDR3, the HTBI primer set was used. From the multiplex PCR reads, TCRdb called clonotypes with MiXCR, one entry per CDR3 protein. This sample yields 250,000 or so distinct CDR3 sequences, of which nearly 15% are seen a single time; 30% belongs to the top ten. V shed 3 bases, J shed 7 bases, and the junction held 9 bases outside the gene matches. The CDR3 extends over 16 amino acids. Germline V CDR1 and CDR2: LNHNV, YYDKDF (reference sequence). It was at first hyperthyroidism diagnosis, before any ophthalmopathy symptoms, that the blood sample was taken. The sample is drawn from a study of T cells in Graves' hyperthyroidism and ophthalmopathy. Study-wide points: Stable hyperthyroidism and ophthalmopathy were separated using 13 V-J signatures.

Sequencing input: blood. This TCR was recovered from a woman aged 45-59 years with Graves' hyperthyroidism that later progressed to Graves' ophthalmopathy. This sequence joins TRBV15 and TRBJ1-2; TRBD1 aligns across 12 bases. For the CDR3, the DNA is TGTGCCACCAGCAGGGGACAGGGGGCGGTGGTTGGTGGCTACACCTTC. It codes for CATSRGQGAVVGGYTF.